Presented here are 8 T cell receptor beta chains from one specimen sequenced in a study of tumor-infiltrating lymphocytes in primary liver carcinoma. The source material, 20-30 mg of unsorted bulk tissue, was used to co-extract RNA and DNA. A constant-region primer primed TCR beta cDNA synthesis from about 550 ng of total RNA. Three nested multiplex PCR rounds, a slightly modified ARM-PCR method, built the TCR beta libraries. Amplification in the first two PCR rounds was performed using TRBV1-TRBV30 forward primers and a C-beta reverse primer for 10 cycles each. TCRdb itself ran the multiplex PCR reads through MiXCR, one entry per CDR3 protein. The sample lists around 70,000 distinct CDR3 sequences, roughly three quarters seen once, with 25% to 35% in the top ten. Sequencing used liver tumor tissue from sampling region 4. Described subset: tumor region T4, right-lateral pole. The receptor set was obtained from a man aged 40-50 years with primary liver carcinoma and hepatitis B virus infection.

Remarks on this clonotype: Compared with germline, one end of the junction differs, possibly owing to a read error. The chain employs TRBV7-9 and TRBJ1-4; D possibly corresponds to TRBD1 (6 bases). CDR3 length: 13 residues. Germline lookup yields CDR1 SEHNR and CDR2 FQNEAQ (reference sequence). In DNA, the CDR3 is TGTGCTAGCAAGGGGGTAACTATTGAAAAACTGTTTTTT. Residues: CASKGVTIEKLFF. Looking up the rest from reference TRBV7-9 and TRBJ1-4 gives the full variable domain: DTGVSQNPRHKITKRGQNVTFRCDPISEHNRLYWYRQTLGQGPEFLTYFQNEAQLEKSRLLSDRFSAERPKGSFSTLEIQRTEQGDSAMYLCASKGVTIEKLFFGSGTQLSVL.

Notes on this clonotype: Germline is not matched at one junction end, which may reflect a read error. This chain links TRBV6-5 with TRBJ2-1; D tentatively reads TRBD1 or TRBD2 (5 bases each). The length of the CDR3 is 15 residues. Germline-derived CDR1 and CDR2 are MNHEY and SVGAGI. The CDR3: CVSKTDGAQTDEQFF. CDR3 sequence (DNA): TGTGTCAGCAAGACGGACGGGGCACAGACGGATGAGCAGTTCTTC.

Worth noting for this clonotype: The junction departs from the called germline gene at one end, perhaps through a read error. The rearrangement joins TRBV6-5 to TRBJ1-6, with a weak D call TRBD1 (6 bases). Germline loops: CDR1 MNHEY, CDR2 SVGAGI. CDR3 length: 16 amino acids. The CDR3 spells CVSISRDKGYNSPLHF. The CDR3 DNA reads TGTGTCAGCATATCCCGGGACAAGGGGTATAATTCACCCCTCCACTTT.

This clonotype was counted once. It may be a read error: a sequence one base away is much more abundant. The chain links TRBV24-1 to TRBJ2-7; TRBD2 might be the D (5 bases). Germline V gene lookup returns CDR1 KGHDR and CDR2 SFDVKD. Trimming cost V 3 bases and J 6 bases, with 8 bases left between them. This CDR3 is built from 12 residues. In DNA form, the CDR3 reads TGTGCCACCAGTGATCGGGATAGCGAGCAGTACTTC. It is translated as CATSDRDSEQYF.

This clonotype was seen a single time. An end of the junction does not agree with germline; a read error may underlie this. The V and J genes are TRBV14 and TRBJ1-2; no clear D. Germline values: CDR1 SGHDN, CDR2 FVKESK. The CDR3 covers 14 residues. CDR3 in DNA: TGTGCCAGCAGCCAAGTCGGGGATGACTATGGCTACATCTTC. As protein: CASSQVGDDYGYIF.

This clonotype was detected a few times. The chain employs TRBV7-9 and TRBJ2-3, with 10 bases aligning to TRBD2. The germline CDR1 and CDR2 sequences are SEHNR and FQNEAQ (reference sequence). V was pared by 10 bases and J by 3 bases, with 7 bases of the junction left unmatched. The CDR3 is made up of 14 amino acids. CDR3 sequence reads: CAIQREGLTDTQYF. CDR3 in DNA: TGTGCCATCCAGCGGGAGGGCCTGACAGATACGCAGTATTTT.

The chain uses TRBV6-2 or TRBV6-3 and TRBJ2-3; 8 positions agree with TRBD2. CDR3 length equals 17 residues. Germline assignment: CDR1 MNHEY and CDR2 SVGEGT. The ends lost 0 bases at V and 10 bases at J; junction bases unmatched: 15. The DNA for the CDR3 is TGTGCCAGCAGTTACTCTGATCAAGCGGGAGATGGGGATGCGCAGTATTTT. It encodes CASSYSDQAGDGDAQYF.

This clonotype was detected ten times or more. The rearrangement joins TRBV28 to TRBJ2-1, with D tentatively TRBD2 (5 bases). This CDR3 has 12 residues. CDR1 is MDHEN, CDR2 SYDVKM, per germline. V lost 5 bases and J lost 10, with 12 bases in between. CDR3 nucleotides: TGTGCCAGCAGTGGGAGCGCGGAGGAGCAGTTCTTC. It is translated as CASSGSAEEQFF.